The entry that follows covers one T cell receptor (beta chain) sequence. The junction and the germline gene differ at one end; a read error may be behind it. Germline CDR1 is SGHNT and CDR2 is YYREEE (reference sequence). The CDR3 extends over 17 amino acids. The entry originates in a study of T cell changes during pregnancy in multiple sclerosis. The method was immunoSEQ multiplex PCR; TCRdb's version includes in-frame clones alone and lacks a portion of them. The profile shows some 40,000 clones, 85% to 95% of them singletons. The sequenced sample consisted of peripheral blood. This sequence originates from a female donor with multiple sclerosis, enrolled in a pregnancy study. The V and J genes are TRBV5-4 and TRBJ2-3, with 7 bases matching TRBD2. CDR3 sequence (DNA): TGCGCCAGCAGCCAAGATCAGGGCGGGAGTGGCACAGATACGCAGTATTTT. As protein: CASSQDQGGSGTDTQYF.